The 17 T cell receptor beta chains below come from one sample, sequenced in a study of blood T cells in healthy people across ages. With a J-beta primer mix and a sample-barcoded 5' primer, a second PCR ran roughly 6 to 11 cycles. TCRdb called the 5' RACE reads again in MiXCR, with one record for every CDR3 protein. The data contain some 1.4 million distinct CDR3 sequences, roughly 40% of them singletons. The sequenced sample consisted of blood. These TCRs come from a woman between 18 and 29 years old in good health.

This rearrangement joins TRBV28 to TRBJ1-6; tentatively, D is TRBD1 (6 bases). The V end lost 6 bases, the J end lost 10 bases, and 16 bases lay between the germline ends. Germline CDR1 is MDHEN and CDR2 is SYDVKM. The CDR3 totals 14 residues. The CDR3 loop is CASSSPGDRSPLHF. As DNA, the CDR3 is TGTGCCAGCAGCTCTCCAGGGGATAGGTCACCCCTCCACTTT.

This clonotype was detected only a few times. The rearrangement joins TRBV7-2 to TRBJ2-7; 7 bases are shared with TRBD2. CDR3 length: 15 amino acids. V dropped 7 bases and J dropped 3; count of bases not matched to a gene: 12. Looked up from germline, CDR1 is SGHTA and CDR2 is FQGNSA. The CDR3 sequence is CASIRAPGGNYEQYF. The CDR3 nucleotides read TGTGCCAGCATCCGAGCCCCCGGGGGGAACTACGAGCAGTACTTC.

The rearrangement uses TRBV12-3 or TRBV12-4 and TRBJ2-1; 7 nucleotides agree with TRBD2. Trimming removed 6 bases from V and 13 bases from J; junction bases left unmatched: 6. The CDR3 has 11 amino acids. This chain's CDR3 is CASSTGLLQFF. As DNA, the CDR3 is TGTGCCAGCAGCACGGGACTACTCCAGTTCTTC.

The CDR3 DNA sequence: TGCGCCAGCAGCTTGGGGGCAGGACCGAACACTGAAGCTTTCTTT. Its protein product is CASSLGAGPNTEAFF. The V and J genes are TRBV5-1 and TRBJ1-1; D not resolved. The CDR3 runs 15 residues. Germline loops: CDR1 SGHRS, CDR2 YFSETQ. Trimming cost V 0 bases and J 1 base, with 10 bases left between them.

CDR3: CASSLSWQGSSYEQYF. In DNA, the CDR3 is TGTGCCAGCAGTTTATCGTGGCAGGGTAGCTCCTACGAGCAGTACTTC. The rearrangement links TRBV27 to TRBJ2-7; D is perhaps TRBD1 (5 bases). The V end lost 0 bases, the J end lost 0 bases, and 12 bases lay between the germline ends. Germline CDR1 and CDR2: MNHEY and SMNVEV (reference sequence). The CDR3 covers 16 residues.

This clonotype appeared a few times. This sequence joins TRBV28 and TRBJ1-2, with 10 bases aligning to TRBD1. The CDR3 totals 13 residues. CDR1 MDHEN and CDR2 SYDVKM come from the germline V gene. The J segment lost 8 bases and the V segment lost 5 bases, leaving 5 bases of the junction unmatched. The CDR3 here is CASSIDRGRGYTF. The DNA for the CDR3 is TGTGCCAGCAGTATAGACAGGGGGCGCGGCTACACCTTC.

The rearrangement uses TRBV9 and TRBJ2-1; 11 positions match TRBD2. J lost 4 bases, V lost 3 bases, and 9 bases had no gene match. The CDR3 extends over 17 amino acids. Germline V CDR1 and CDR2: SGDLS, YYNGEE. CDR3 in DNA: TGTGCCAGCAGCGCCCAAGAAACTAGCGGGGGTTACAATGAGCAGTTCTTC. Protein product: CASSAQETSGGYNEQFF.

This clonotype was detected a few times. V is TRBV3-1 and J is TRBJ2-1; TRBD2 aligns across 12 bases. Germline V CDR1 and CDR2: LGHDT, YNNKEL (reference sequence). This CDR3 is built from 17 residues. V gave up 0 bases and J gave up 2 bases; unmatched junction bases: 2. DNA for the CDR3: TGTGCCAGCAGCCAAGAGACTAGCGGGGGCCCCTACAATGAGCAGTTCTTC. The encoded protein is CASSQETSGGPYNEQFF.

This clonotype was detected once. The genes are TRBV7-2 and TRBJ1-4, with unresolved D. The CDR3 has 15 amino acids. The germline CDR1 and CDR2 sequences are SGHTA and FQGNSA. With 1 base removed from V and 2 bases from J, the gap between germline ends came to 8 bases. The CDR3 region is CASSLVSGTNEKLFF. The CDR3 coding sequence is TGTGCCAGCAGCTTAGTCTCCGGGACTAATGAAAAACTGTTTTTT. Full variable domain (rest looked up from reference TRBV7-2 and TRBJ1-4): GAGVSQSPSNKVTEKGKDVELRCDPISGHTALYWYRQSLGQGLEFLIYFQGNSAPDKSGLPSDRFSAERTGGSVSTLTIQRTQQEDSAVYLCASSLVSGTNEKLFFGSGTQLSVL.

The rearrangement links TRBV7-9 to TRBJ2-5; perhaps TRBD1 as D (5 bases). CDR3 size: 18 residues. CDR1 and CDR2 from the germline V gene are SEHNR and FQNEAQ (reference sequence). Trimming removed 4 bases at V and 4 bases at J, with 25 bases between. The CDR3 is CASSYSPLLQVRGETQYF. For the CDR3, the DNA is TGTGCCAGCAGCTATTCCCCCCTCCTCCAGGTTAGGGGAGAGACCCAGTACTTC.

This clonotype showed up just a few times. This chain uses TRBV5-1 with TRBJ2-1; tentatively, D is TRBD1 (6 bases). The CDR3 totals 14 residues. The germline CDR1 and CDR2 sequences are SGHRS and YFSETQ. Between the trimmed V and J ends, which lost 0 bases and 8 bases, there was a span of 12 bases. CDR3 amino acids: CASSLVTGSYEQFF. In DNA form, the CDR3 reads TGCGCCAGCAGCTTGGTAACAGGGTCGTATGAGCAGTTCTTC.

V usage is TRBV25-1 and J usage is TRBJ2-7; D possibly corresponds to TRBD1 (6 bases). The ends were cut back, 6 bases at V and 7 bases at J, with 13 bases in the middle. The CDR3 is 12 residues long. Germline loops: CDR1 MGHDK, CDR2 SYGVNS. CDR3 nucleotides: TGTGCCAGCAGAAAACAGGGCGATGAGCAGTACTTC. Its translation: CASRKQGDEQYF.

This clonotype was found many times. The chain combines TRBV7-8 with TRBJ2-1; TRBD1 matches at 7 bases. The CDR3 runs to 15 residues. V lost 5 bases, J lost 2 bases, and 6 bases stayed unmatched. Germline V gives CDR1 SGHVS, CDR2 FQNEAQ. CDR3 coding DNA: TGTGCCAGCAGCCCAGGGGGTCTGACCTACAATGAGCAGTTCTTC. This encodes CASSPGGLTYNEQFF.

The chain links TRBV12-3 or TRBV12-4 to TRBJ2-5; the D gene is possibly TRBD1 (6 bases). The last part of the DNA fits TRBJ2-1 better; the J call may be wrong. The CDR3 totals 16 residues. Here the CDR3 DNA reads TGTGCCAGCAGAGACCCCGGGACAAAAGGCCAAGAGACCCAGTTCTTC. Protein: CASRDPGTKGQETQFF.

This rearrangement joins TRBV6-5 to TRBJ1-2, with a possible D match to TRBD1 (6 bases). The CDR3 extends over 14 amino acids. Trimming took off 5 bases at V and 1 base at J, with 11 bases between the two ends. CDR1 and CDR2 (germline): MNHEY, SVGAGI. The CDR3 nucleotides read TGTGCCAGCAGTAACGGGACATTTAACTATGGCTACACCTTC. This sequence encodes CASSNGTFNYGYTF.

V gene TRBV21-1 combines with J gene TRBJ1-5. TRBV21-1 is listed as a pseudogene. The CDR3 loop spans 16 amino acids. DNA of the CDR3: TGTGCCAGCACCCGAGGTCGTATATCGGTTTGTCAGCCCCAGCATTTT. Translated: CASTRGRISVCQPQHF.

V gene TRBV10-3 combines with J gene TRBJ1-4; D is unresolved. CDR1 is ENHRY and CDR2 is SYGVKD in the germline V gene. With 6 bases removed from V and 0 bases from J, the gap between germline ends came to 8 bases. The CDR3 covers 14 residues. CDR3 nucleotides: TGTGCCATCAGCGTGGATGCAACTAATGAAAAACTGTTTTTT. Its translation is CAISVDATNEKLFF.